The clone carrying this T cell receptor beta chain was counted a single time. Its target is not known. CDR1 is GTSNPN and CDR2 is SVGIG in the germline V gene (reference sequence). The CDR3 extends over 16 amino acids. Germline trimming cut 2 bases from V and 6 bases from J; bases unmatched to any gene: 12. TCRdb keeps only in-frame clones here, not all; method: immunoSEQ multiplex PCR. Here the sample spans about 170,000 clones, around nine tenths being singletons. The data were taken from a study of T cell responses to AZD1222 COVID-19 vaccine. Study background: The study pooled second doses at about 4 or about 12 weeks. General study results and limits: Donors in the cohort were predominantly white British and more often female, and clonal diversity was possibly underestimated. After two AZD1222 doses, spike-specific TCR breadth and depth rose versus day 0. Nearly half of unique spike-specific TCRs reportedly avoided B.1.351 and B.1.1.7 mutated regions.

This clonotype was sampled from an adult in good health. The gene calls are TRBV30 and TRBJ2-3; TRBD1 agrees at 9 bases. This specimen consisted of peripheral blood, obtained on day 0 of AZD1222 vaccination. In DNA form, the CDR3 reads TGTGCCTGGAGTTCGGGACAGGGCTGGACTTTGGATACGCAGTATTTT. Translated, it gives CAWSSGQGWTLDTQYF.